The sequence of this T cell receptor beta chain was determined in a study of cytomegalovirus exposure and HLA in healthy donors. CDR1 and CDR2 (germline): SNHLY, FYNNEI. Between the trimmed V and J ends, which lost 2 bases and 1 base, there was a span of 5 bases. This CDR3 is 13 amino acids long. A multiplex PCR was run with 60 Vbeta primers and 13 Jbeta primers. Sequencing was performed with immunoSEQ multiplex PCR; in TCRdb, only in-frame clones are kept and a portion is missing. The sample lists about 160,000 clones, approximately 79% occurring once. Sequences were obtained from PBMCs. The rearrangement links TRBV2 to TRBJ1-1; D remains ambiguous. This receptor was obtained from a man aged 60-69 years in good health and CMV-seronegative. CDR3 region: CASSEPGNTEAFF. The CDR3 bases are TGTGCCAGCAGTGAACCCGGGAACACTGAAGCTTTCTTT.